These 29 T cell receptor beta chains came from one sample sequenced in a study of shared clonotypes between healthy human individuals. Some clones are missing from TCRdb's copy, which holds only in-frame ones; the method was immunoSEQ multiplex PCR. The sample carries around 600,000 clones, about 95% recorded once. CD45RO negativity and positive selection for CCR7 defined naive CD8 cells, a population that excluded terminally differentiated effector memory CD45RA+ cells. The sequencing sample was made of naive CD8+ T cells sorted from blood. These receptors originate from a woman between 25 and 40 years old in good health.

The chain is built from TRBV7-9 and TRBJ2-5; 7 nucleotides align to TRBD2. This CDR3 is built from 16 residues. In germline, CDR1 is SEHNR, CDR2 FQNEAQ (reference sequence). V was clipped by 0 bases and J by 4 bases; unmatched bases: 8. DNA of the CDR3: TGTGCCAGCAGCTTAGCGGGAGGGCCCTCCCTAGAGACCCAGTACTTC. As protein: CASSLAGGPSLETQYF.

Note on this clone: The sample contains more than one DNA sequence encoding this CDR3. This sequence joins TRBV6-1 and TRBJ2-7, with D unresolved. V was trimmed by 6 bases and J by 0 bases, leaving 3 bases between them. Per the germline V gene, CDR1 is MNHNS and CDR2 is SASEGT. The CDR3 is 11 residues long. For the CDR3, the DNA is TGTGCCAGCAGGGACTCCTACGAGCAGTACTTC. This codes for CASRDSYEQYF.

V is TRBV25-1 and J is TRBJ2-1; maybe TRBD2 (5 bases). This CDR3 region has 12 residues. Germline V CDR1 and CDR2: MGHDK, SYGVNS. The V gene lost 5 bases and the J gene lost 9 bases, with 11 bases spanning the gap. CDR3 DNA: TGTGCCAGCAGTTTAGCGTTCGGTGAGCAGTTCTTC. Translating it yields CASSLAFGEQFF. The full variable domain, its missing parts supplied by reference TRBV25-1 and TRBJ2-1, is EADIYQTPRYLVIGTGKKITLECSQTMGHDKMYWYQQDPGMELHLIHYSYGVNSTEKGDLSSESTVSRIRTEHFPLTLESARPSHTSQYLCASSLAFGEQFFGPGTRLTVL.

V is TRBV2 and J is TRBJ2-7; 10 bases match TRBD2. After removal of 3 bases from V and 4 bases from J, the junction contained 12 bases not matched to a gene. There are 17 residues in the CDR3. From germline, CDR1 is SNHLY and CDR2 FYNNEI. Written as DNA, the CDR3 is TGTGCCAGCAGTGAGACCCATCTAGCGGGAGAAGGGTACGAGCAGTACTTC. Amino acids: CASSETHLAGEGYEQYF.

The gene calls are TRBV10-1 and TRBJ2-7; weak D call: TRBD2 (5 bases). Germline CDR1 WNHNN, CDR2 SYGVQD (reference sequence). Trimming cost V 0 bases and J 4 bases, with 13 bases left between them. This CDR3 region has 15 residues. The CDR3 protein is CASSESEVPAYEQYF. The CDR3 region has the DNA TGCGCCAGCAGTGAGTCGGAGGTCCCCGCATACGAGCAGTACTTC.

V is TRBV7-9 and J is TRBJ2-5; D possibly corresponds to TRBD2 (5 bases). V shed 2 bases and J shed 5 bases, with 21 bases lying between them. This CDR3 has 17 residues. The germline V gene has CDR1 SEHNR and CDR2 FQNEAQ (reference sequence). The CDR3 coding sequence is TGTGCCAGCAGCTTACGGGCCGCACTAGACTGGCTGGAGACCCAGTACTTC. Residues: CASSLRAALDWLETQYF. Drawing the rest from reference TRBV7-9 and TRBJ2-5, the complete variable domain is DTGVSQNPRHKITKRGQNVTFRCDPISEHNRLYWYRQTLGQGPEFLTYFQNEAQLEKSRLLSDRFSAERPKGSFSTLEIQRTEQGDSAMYLCASSLRAALDWLETQYFGPGTRLLVL.

This chain joins TRBV7-9 and TRBJ2-3; TRBD2 matches at 9 bases. The CDR3 runs to 18 residues. The germline V gene has CDR1 SEHNR and CDR2 FQNEAQ (reference sequence). V was pared by 5 bases and J by 6 bases, with 18 bases of the junction left unmatched. The CDR3 DNA follows: TGTGCCAGCAGCCCGCCCTGGGCCCTAGCGGGACTAACGGATACGCAGTATTTT. Translation: CASSPPWALAGLTDTQYF.

This clone was observed a single time. Here the CDR3 reads CASSLLVGRNTEAFF. For the CDR3, the DNA is TGTGCCAGCAGCTTACTGGTAGGGCGGAACACTGAAGCTTTCTTT. The rearrangement uses TRBV7-9 and TRBJ1-1; D is unresolved. V shed 2 bases and J shed 1 base, with 11 bases lying between them. This CDR3 has 15 amino acids. CDR1 is SEHNR and CDR2 is FQNEAQ in the germline V gene (reference sequence).

This clone was observed once. The chain links TRBV27 to TRBJ2-3; 7 bases are a match to TRBD2. The CDR3 is 17 amino acids. J gave up 0 bases and V 0 bases, and 6 bases lay outside the gene matches. The germline V gene encodes CDR1 MNHEY and CDR2 SMNVEV (reference sequence). CDR3 sequence (DNA): TGTGCCAGCAGTTTATCGTGGGGGGGTTATAGCACAGATACGCAGTATTTT. Translating gives CASSLSWGGYSTDTQYF.

This clone was found once. This chain uses TRBV27 with TRBJ1-5; TRBD1 matches at 7 bases. Trimming cost V 6 bases and J 6 bases; bases outside gene matches: 11. CDR1 and CDR2 (germline): MNHEY, SMNVEV (reference sequence). CDR3 size: 15 residues. The DNA of the CDR3 is TGTGCCAGCAGGGCCGGGACAGCTTTCAGTCAGCCCCAGCATTTT. The encoded protein is CASRAGTAFSQPQHF.

The rearrangement uses TRBV13 and TRBJ1-1, with D tentatively TRBD1 (5 bases). In germline, CDR1 is PRHDT, CDR2 FYEKMQ (reference sequence). V dropped 6 bases and J dropped 0 bases, with 8 bases sitting between them. There are 13 residues in the CDR3. CDR3 residues: CASSGGVNTEAFF. CDR3 coding DNA: TGTGCCAGCAGTGGGGGAGTGAACACTGAAGCTTTCTTT.

The chain carries TRBV28 and TRBJ2-5; D might be TRBD2 (6 bases). The CDR3 extends over 15 amino acids. Germline V gives CDR1 MDHEN, CDR2 SYDVKM. The germline V and J ends were trimmed by 3 bases and 1 base, with 12 bases remaining between them. CDR3 protein: CASSLRGGAQETQYF. CDR3 nucleotide sequence: TGTGCCAGCAGTTTGAGGGGAGGAGCCCAAGAGACCCAGTACTTC.

The gene calls are TRBV6-5 and TRBJ2-7, with D possibly matching TRBD2 (6 bases). Germline V CDR1 and CDR2: MNHEY, SVGAGI. The CDR3 is 14 residues long. Trimming cost V 6 bases and J 1 base, with 13 bases left between them. The CDR3 here is CASSPATRSYEQYF. The CDR3 nucleotides are TGTGCCAGCAGCCCCGCGACTAGATCCTACGAGCAGTACTTC.

CDR3 nucleotides: TGTGCCAGCAGTTTGTCTGGGGGAGAGACCTACGAGCAGTACTTC. Its translation is CASSLSGGETYEQYF. V usage is TRBV27 and J usage is TRBJ2-7; D may be TRBD1 or TRBD2 (5 bases each). Trimming cost V 3 bases and J 2 bases, with 14 bases left between them. The CDR3 contains 15 residues. Germline V lookup: CDR1 MNHEY, CDR2 SMNVEV (reference sequence).

Comments on this clone: Other DNA sequences in this specimen translate into the identical CDR3. This rearrangement joins TRBV28 to TRBJ2-7; D perhaps matches TRBD1 (8 bases). The CDR3 is 14 residues long. Trimming shortened V by 2 bases and J by 3 bases, and 11 bases separated the two germline ends. Germline lookup yields CDR1 MDHEN and CDR2 SYDVKM. The CDR3: CASSLTGGDYEQYF. CDR3 DNA: TGTGCCAGCAGTTTAACAGGGGGGGACTACGAGCAGTACTTC.

The CDR3 sequence: CASTQISLATRGNTGELFF. The CDR3 bases are TGTGCCAGCACCCAAATATCACTAGCCACCCGAGGGAACACCGGGGAGCTGTTTTTT. This chain links TRBV28 with TRBJ2-2; weak D call: TRBD2 (6 bases). This CDR3 comprises 19 residues. Trimming took off 7 bases at V and 1 base at J, with 25 bases between the two ends. Germline V gene data show CDR1 as MDHEN and CDR2 as SYDVKM.

With respect to this clone: Additional DNA sequences in this sample encode the identical CDR3. The CDR3 loop is CASSLGTGAYEQYF. CDR3 nucleotides: TGTGCCAGCAGCTTGGGTACAGGGGCCTACGAGCAGTACTTC. This chain links TRBV5-6 with TRBJ2-7; 7 bases are shared with TRBD1. The V segment lost 0 bases and the J segment 2 bases; nucleotides outside the gene matches: 2. Germline V gene lookup returns CDR1 SGHDT and CDR2 YYEEEE. The CDR3 is 14 amino acids.

The chain couples TRBV2 to TRBJ1-2, with 10 bases aligning to TRBD1. Germline CDR1 SNHLY, CDR2 FYNNEI. V shed 3 bases and J 4 bases; nucleotides not matched to a gene: 17. The CDR3 length is 19 residues. CDR3 protein: CASSELKRQGAPGRYGYTF. CDR3 bases: TGTGCCAGCAGTGAGTTAAAGAGACAGGGGGCGCCTGGGCGCTATGGCTACACCTTC.

CDR3 loop: CSVETQGAVNTEAFF. The CDR3 region has the DNA TGCAGCGTTGAAACACAGGGGGCAGTAAACACTGAAGCTTTCTTT. J is TRBJ1-1 and V is TRBV29-1; 9 nucleotides align to TRBD1. The germline V gene encodes CDR1 SQVTM and CDR2 ANQGSEA. This CDR3 is built from 15 residues. Unmatched junction bases numbered 6, after V lost 2 bases and J lost 2 bases.

The chain employs TRBV29-1 and TRBJ2-1; 15 bases line up with TRBD2. The length of the CDR3 is 17 residues. Germline V lookup: CDR1 SQVTM, CDR2 ANQGSEA. Trimming removed 5 bases from V and 0 bases from J; junction bases left unmatched: 5. The DNA of the CDR3 is TGCAGCGTTTTGGGACTAGCGGGAGGTAGCTCCTACAATGAGCAGTTCTTC. Its translation is CSVLGLAGGSSYNEQFF.

The chain is built from TRBV9 and TRBJ2-7; D unclear. Between the trimmed V and J ends, which lost 4 bases and 5 bases, there was a span of 19 bases. Germline lookup yields CDR1 SGDLS and CDR2 YYNGEE. The CDR3 contains 15 residues. This CDR3 is CASSPEVALMHEQYF. The CDR3 region has the DNA TGTGCCAGCAGCCCCGAGGTGGCTTTGATGCACGAGCAGTACTTC.

Regarding this clone: Other DNA sequences in this specimen translate into the identical CDR3. This chain joins TRBV19 and TRBJ2-7, with D unresolved. This CDR3 has 13 amino acids. V was pared by 3 bases and J by 1 base, with 7 bases between. In germline, CDR1 is LNHDA, CDR2 SQIVND (reference sequence). CDR3 sequence (DNA): TGTGCCAGTAGTATTTCTAGTTCCTACGAGCAGTACTTC. Its translation is CASSISSSYEQYF. The full variable domain, rest sourced from reference TRBV19 and TRBJ2-7, is DGGITQSPKYLFRKEGQNVTLSCEQNLNHDAMYWYRQDPGQGLRLIYYSQIVNDFQKGDIAEGYSVSREKKESFPLTVTSAQKNPTAFYLCASSISSSYEQYFGPGTRLTVT.

CDR3: CASADSNTGELFF. The CDR3 coding sequence is TGCGCCAGCGCGGATTCGAACACCGGGGAGCTGTTTTTT. The V and J genes are TRBV10-1 and TRBJ2-2; D ambiguous. The CDR3 totals 13 residues. V was clipped by 8 bases and J by 0 bases, with 7 bases between them. The germline CDR1 and CDR2 sequences are WNHNN and SYGVQD (reference sequence).

The chain couples TRBV28 to TRBJ1-1, with D tentatively TRBD1 (5 bases). Per the germline V gene, CDR1 is MDHEN and CDR2 is SYDVKM. Between the trimmed V and J ends, which lost 4 bases and 0 bases, there was a span of 12 bases. The CDR3 has 15 amino acids. CDR3 nucleotide sequence: TGTGCCAGCAGTTCACACTCAGGGTTGAACACTGAAGCTTTCTTT. This sequence encodes CASSSHSGLNTEAFF.

The V and J genes are TRBV28 and TRBJ1-4; 7 bases are shared with TRBD1. Germline CDR1 and CDR2: MDHEN and SYDVKM. V was pared by 6 bases and J by 8 bases, with 6 bases of the junction left unmatched. The CDR3 extends over 13 amino acids. The CDR3 protein is CASRDRVGEKLFF. The DNA of the CDR3 is TGTGCCAGCAGAGACAGGGTTGGCGAAAAACTGTTTTTT.

The V gene is TRBV2, the J gene TRBJ2-3; D not resolved. The CDR3 runs 12 residues. Trimming left V 8 bases short and J 3 bases short, with 9 bases between. Germline values: CDR1 SNHLY, CDR2 FYNNEI. The CDR3 loop is CASGLGTDTQYF. In nucleotides, the CDR3 is TGTGCCAGCGGGTTGGGTACAGATACGCAGTATTTT.

The chain links TRBV7-3 to TRBJ1-5, with TRBD1 matching 9 bases. With V trimmed by 5 bases and J by 9 bases, 8 bases remained unmatched. Germline values: CDR1 SGHTA, CDR2 FQGTGA. The CDR3 consists of 14 residues. DNA of the CDR3: TGTGCCAGCAGCCTAGGACAGGGGTATCGGCCCCAGCATTTT. Encoded protein: CASSLGQGYRPQHF.

This chain joins TRBV5-1 and TRBJ2-7; D call uncertain. Germline CDR1 reads SGHRS; CDR2 reads YFSETQ. CDR3 length: 13 amino acids. The V end lost 0 bases, the J end lost 4 bases, and 8 bases lay between the germline ends. The CDR3 protein is CASSLVAEYEQYF. The DNA of the CDR3 is TGCGCCAGCAGCTTGGTTGCGGAATACGAGCAGTACTTC. The variable domain in full, completed from reference TRBV5-1 and TRBJ2-7, reads KAGVTQTPRYLIKTRGQQVTLSCSPISGHRSVSWYQQTPGQGLQFLFEYFSETQRNKGNFPGRFSGRQFSNSRSEMNVSTLELGDSALYLCASSLVAEYEQYFGPGTRLTVT.

This sequence joins TRBV9 and TRBJ2-7, with 11 bases matching TRBD2. CDR1 SGDLS and CDR2 YYNGEE come from the germline V gene. This CDR3 has 15 residues. J lost 3 bases, V lost 3 bases, and 5 bases had no gene match. The CDR3, as DNA: TGTGCCAGCAGCGCATCCGGGACTAGCGGCTACGAGCAGTACTTC. Translation gives CASSASGTSGYEQYF.